The 23 T cell receptor beta chains given below trace back to one sample, sequenced in a study of cytomegalovirus exposure and HLA in healthy donors. The study ran its PCR with 60 Vbeta and 13 Jbeta primers. Clones were sequenced by immunoSEQ multiplex PCR, and TCRdb holds only the in-frame ones, with some missing. The repertoire has 200,000 to 250,000 clones, roughly three quarters of them found once; the top ten carry about 1.7%. Sample: PBMCs. The receptors were sampled from a man over 45 in good health and CMV-seronegative.

The chain joins TRBV28 to TRBJ2-7, with D possibly matching TRBD1 (6 bases). Germline V lookup: CDR1 MDHEN, CDR2 SYDVKM. This CDR3 spans 15 amino acids. Trimming took off 6 bases at V and 3 bases at J, with 18 bases between the two ends. The CDR3 DNA is TGTGCCAGCAGCATCCCACTCCGGACAGACTACGAGCAGTACTTC. Amino acids: CASSIPLRTDYEQYF.

The chain uses TRBV6-1 and TRBJ2-7, with a weak D call TRBD2 (5 bases). Germline CDR1 reads MNHNS; CDR2 reads SASEGT. Trimming removed 6 bases at V and 6 bases at J, with 15 bases between. This CDR3 spans 13 amino acids. The CDR3 loop reads CASRPSALVEQYF. Here the CDR3 DNA reads TGTGCCAGCAGGCCCTCGGCACTAGTCGAGCAGTACTTC.

V is TRBV11-2 and J is TRBJ1-3; D gene unclear. The V and J ends lost 5 bases and 2 bases respectively, with 10 bases between them. Germline V lookup: CDR1 SGHAT, CDR2 FQNNGV. This CDR3 region has 14 residues. CDR3 residues: CASSPGGTGNTIYF. CDR3 DNA sequence: TGTGCCAGCAGCCCCGGAGGGACTGGAAACACCATATATTTT. Full variable domain (rest looked up from reference TRBV11-2 and TRBJ1-3): EAGVAQSPRYKIIEKRQSVAFWCNPISGHATLYWYQQILGQGPKLLIQFQNNGVVDDSQLPKDRFSAERLKGVDSTLKIQPAKLEDSAVYLCASSPGGTGNTIYFGEGSWLTVV.

J is TRBJ1-3 and V is TRBV28; the match to TRBD1 covers 7 bases. J gave up 6 bases and V 8 bases, and 10 bases lay outside the gene matches. Germline-derived CDR1 and CDR2 are MDHEN and SYDVKM. This CDR3 is built from 14 residues. The CDR3 bases are TGTGCCAGCCTCCAGGGGGGAGCTCCAAACACCATATATTTT. Translating gives CASLQGGAPNTIYF.

The rearrangement links TRBV5-5 to TRBJ2-5; D unresolved. The CDR3 is made up of 14 amino acids. Germline lookup yields CDR1 SGHKS and CDR2 YYEKEE (reference sequence). V dropped 0 bases and J dropped 1 base, with 7 bases sitting between them. Written as DNA, the CDR3 is TGTGCCAGCAGCTTGGTGGCTAGCCAAGAGACCCAGTACTTC. It encodes CASSLVASQETQYF.

There are a few counts of this clone. Distinct nucleotide sequences in the sample also encode this CDR3. The V gene is TRBV7-2, the J gene TRBJ1-4; D ambiguous. This CDR3 has 15 residues. Germline V gene sequence: CDR1 SGHTA, CDR2 FQGNSA. V was pared by 2 bases and J by 4 bases, with 11 bases between. Here the CDR3 reads CASSLSGSDNEKLFF. CDR3 DNA sequence: TGTGCCAGCAGCTTAAGCGGGAGCGATAATGAAAAACTGTTTTTT.

The chain carries TRBV6-5 and TRBJ2-1, with 8 bases identical to TRBD2. The CDR3 is 15 amino acids. Germline assignment: CDR1 MNHEY and CDR2 SVGAGI. Trimming cost V 2 bases and J 4 bases; bases outside gene matches: 4. This CDR3 is CASSYERERYNEQFF. Written as DNA, the CDR3 is TGTGCCAGCAGTTACGAGCGGGAGAGGTACAATGAGCAGTTCTTC.

The chain joins TRBV7-3 to TRBJ2-1; D gene ambiguous. The CDR3 is made up of 13 amino acids. CDR1 is SGHTA, CDR2 FQGTGA, per germline. V was trimmed by 3 bases and J by 10 bases, leaving 13 bases between them. The CDR3 here is CASSFATGSEQFF. Here the CDR3 DNA reads TGTGCCAGCAGCTTTGCAACCGGGTCCGAGCAGTTCTTC.

The chain links TRBV19 to TRBJ2-2, with a tentative D call TRBD2 (5 bases). The CDR3 runs 14 residues. V was shortened by 8 bases and J by 6 bases, with 16 bases between the two germline ends. Germline CDR1 reads LNHDA; CDR2 reads SQIVND (reference sequence). CDR3 bases: TGTGCCAGTCACAAACTCCCGGGATCCGGGGAGCTGTTTTTT. This translates into CASHKLPGSGELFF.

V and J are TRBV28 and TRBJ1-2; TRBD1 agrees at 7 bases. With V trimmed by 3 bases and J by 7 bases, 14 bases remained unmatched. This CDR3 contains 16 residues. Germline V gene data show CDR1 as MDHEN and CDR2 as SYDVKM. The CDR3 DNA reads TGTGCCAGCAGTTTCCCAGGGGGAGTCGTTCTTGGTGGCTACACCTTC. Amino acids: CASSFPGGVVLGGYTF.

The chain uses TRBV18 and TRBJ2-7, with 9 bases identical to TRBD1. J lost 5 bases, V lost 5 bases, and 10 bases had no gene match. Germline-derived CDR1 and CDR2 are KGHSH and LQKENI. The CDR3 has 15 amino acids. The CDR3 loop reads CASSILDRGSNEQYF. The CDR3 nucleotides are TGTGCCAGCTCAATCCTGGACAGGGGTAGCAACGAGCAGTACTTC.

V gene TRBV6-1 combines with J gene TRBJ2-1, with TRBD2 matching over 8 bases. CDR1 and CDR2 (germline): MNHNS, SASEGT. After removal of 6 bases from V and 1 base from J, the junction contained 5 bases not matched to a gene. The CDR3 length is 15 residues. This CDR3 reads CASRTSGGSYNEQFF. CDR3 DNA: TGTGCCAGCAGAACTAGCGGCGGATCCTACAATGAGCAGTTCTTC.

The chain has TRBV14 and TRBJ2-5, with 8 bases lining up with TRBD2. Germline V gene sequence: CDR1 SGHDN, CDR2 FVKESK. V lost 1 base to trimming and J lost 2 bases; unmatched junction nucleotides: 3. CDR3 size: 15 residues. The CDR3 loop is CASSQGRGGQETQYF. The CDR3 DNA reads TGTGCCAGCAGCCAAGGACGGGGGGGGCAAGAGACCCAGTACTTC.

This chain connects TRBV5-4 to TRBJ2-2; 9 bases are a match to TRBD1. CDR3 length equals 14 residues. V lost 7 bases to trimming and J lost 2 bases; unmatched junction nucleotides: 3. CDR1 and CDR2 (germline): SGHNT, YYREEE (reference sequence). As DNA, the CDR3 is TGTGCCAGCCGGGGACAGGGAAACACCGGGGAGCTGTTTTTT. This sequence encodes CASRGQGNTGELFF.

This chain links TRBV9 with TRBJ1-2; maybe TRBD1 (6 bases). This CDR3 is 14 amino acids long. CDR1 SGDLS and CDR2 YYNGEE come from the germline V gene. Trimming removed 3 bases from V and 9 bases from J, with 18 bases in between. This CDR3 reads CASSAITGLRSYTF. The CDR3 bases are TGTGCCAGCAGCGCGATCACAGGGCTGCGTAGCTACACCTTC.

In this sample, this clone turned up a few times. The V and J genes are TRBV4-1 and TRBJ2-7; 7 nucleotides agree with TRBD1. J gave up 1 base and V 5 bases, and 5 bases lay outside the gene matches. The CDR3 totals 14 residues. In germline, CDR1 is MGHRA, CDR2 YSYEKL. The CDR3 DNA is TGCGCCAGCAGCTTCAGCAGGGGGTCCTACGAGCAGTACTTC. Amino acids: CASSFSRGSYEQYF.

This chain uses TRBV6-5 with TRBJ2-4; TRBD1 matches 10 bases. J gave up 8 bases and V 6 bases, and 7 bases lay outside the gene matches. Germline CDR1 MNHEY, CDR2 SVGAGI. The CDR3 totals 14 residues. The CDR3 is CASSRDRGIDIQYF. CDR3 bases: TGTGCCAGCAGCCGGGACAGGGGTATAGACATTCAGTACTTC.

This clone came up a few times. The V call is TRBV23-1, the J call TRBJ1-1, with a possible D match to TRBD1 (6 bases). TRBV23-1 is an open reading frame, and its role is uncertain. CDR3 length: 14 amino acids. Trimming stripped 11 bases from V and 1 base from J, with 17 bases between. CDR3 nucleotide sequence: TGCGCCTCCAGGCGGGGGGGGCAGAACACTGAAGCTTTCTTT. As protein: CASRRGGQNTEAFF.

The V and J genes are TRBV2 and TRBJ2-1; 14 nucleotides line up with TRBD2. The germline V gene encodes CDR1 SNHLY and CDR2 FYNNEI. V lost 3 bases and J lost 15; bases outside the gene matches: 10. CDR3 length equals 15 residues. The CDR3 is CASSERGLAGVDPFF. CDR3 in DNA: TGTGCCAGCAGTGAGAGGGGACTAGCGGGAGTTGATCCGTTCTTC. Full variable domain (rest looked up from reference TRBV2 and TRBJ2-1): EPEVTQTPSHQVTQMGQEVILRCVPISNHLYFYWYRQILGQKVEFLVSFYNNEISEKSEIFDDQFSVERPDGSNFTLKIRSTKLEDSAMYFCASSERGLAGVDPFFGPGTRLTVL.

J is TRBJ2-3 and V is TRBV2, with TRBD2 as a possible D gene (6 bases). Looked up from germline, CDR1 is SNHLY and CDR2 is FYNNEI. The CDR3 loop spans 16 amino acids. Deletions cut 6 bases from V and 2 bases from J, with 18 bases between. CDR3: CASRRLSSVNTDTQYF. Written as DNA, the CDR3 is TGTGCCAGCAGGAGGTTGTCTAGCGTAAACACAGATACGCAGTATTTT.

The chain recombines TRBV5-1 with TRBJ2-5; TRBD2 is a possible D gene (5 bases). CDR3 length: 16 amino acids. CDR1 SGHRS and CDR2 YFSETQ come from the germline V gene. The ends were cut back, 1 base at V and 4 bases at J, with 17 bases in the middle. In nucleotides, the CDR3 is TGCGCCAGCAGCTTGAGCGGACGGCCCTATTTAGAGACCCAGTACTTC. Residues: CASSLSGRPYLETQYF.

This chain joins TRBV15 and TRBJ2-7; D call uncertain. This CDR3 region has 18 residues. CDR1 and CDR2 (germline): LNHNV, YYDKDF (reference sequence). V lost 0 bases and J 2 bases, leaving 20 bases between the germline ends. Here the CDR3 reads CATSRDLSLDSFTYEQYF. CDR3 sequence (DNA): TGTGCCACCAGCAGAGATCTGTCCCTAGACTCATTTACCTACGAGCAGTACTTC.

The rearrangement uses TRBV5-1 and TRBJ2-1; TRBD2 aligns across 7 bases. The CDR3 spans 16 residues. V lost 0 bases and J lost 2; bases outside the gene matches: 5. Germline V lookup: CDR1 SGHRS, CDR2 YFSETQ. CDR3 sequence (DNA): TGCGCCAGCAGCTTGGAGCCAGGGAGGGCCTACAATGAGCAGTTCTTC. This gives the protein CASSLEPGRAYNEQFF.